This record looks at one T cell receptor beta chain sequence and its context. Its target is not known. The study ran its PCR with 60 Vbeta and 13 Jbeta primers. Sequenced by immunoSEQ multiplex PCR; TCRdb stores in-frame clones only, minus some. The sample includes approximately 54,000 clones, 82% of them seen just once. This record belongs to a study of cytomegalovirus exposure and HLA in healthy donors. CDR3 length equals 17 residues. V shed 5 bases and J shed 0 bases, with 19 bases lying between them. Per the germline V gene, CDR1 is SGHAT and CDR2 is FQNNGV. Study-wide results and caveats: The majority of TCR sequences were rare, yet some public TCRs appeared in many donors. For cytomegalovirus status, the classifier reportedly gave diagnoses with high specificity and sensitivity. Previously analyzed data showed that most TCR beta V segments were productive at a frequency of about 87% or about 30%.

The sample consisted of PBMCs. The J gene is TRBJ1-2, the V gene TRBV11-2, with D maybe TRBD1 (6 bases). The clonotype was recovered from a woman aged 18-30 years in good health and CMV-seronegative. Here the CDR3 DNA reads TGTGCCAGCAGCAGAACCCCTACAGGGTATACTAACTATGGCTACACCTTC. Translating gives CASSRTPTGYTNYGYTF.